These 18 T cell receptor beta chains originate from one sample sequenced in a study of T cell repertoires in cytomegalovirus infection. Antigens of these TCRs are unknown. TCRdb called the reads again in MiXCR, with one record for every CDR3 protein. The data show fewer than 850,000 distinct CDR3 sequences, roughly 29% seen once. This material consisted of cultured CD8+ T cells from PBMCs, taken from culture after CMV antigen stimulation. The receptors come from a human donor in good health (CMV status not recorded). Some clones in this sample may be carry-over from other donors' samples.

This clonotype was counted a few times. V gene TRBV12-3 or TRBV12-4 combines with J gene TRBJ2-1, with TRBD1 as a possible D gene (5 bases). Trimming took 3 bases from V and 0 from J, leaving 15 bases between them. The CDR3 spans 17 residues. Here the CDR3 reads CASSFRALRSSYNEQFF. The CDR3 bases are TGTGCCAGCAGTTTCAGGGCCTTACGGAGCTCCTACAATGAGCAGTTCTTC.

Many counts were recorded for this clonotype. The rearrangement uses TRBV6-2 or TRBV6-3 and TRBJ1-5, with D tentatively TRBD1 (5 bases). Germline lookup yields CDR1 MNHEY and CDR2 SVGEGT. CDR3 length: 14 amino acids. V shed 7 bases and J shed 0 bases, with 10 bases lying between them. CDR3 protein: CASKNGGSNQPQHF. CDR3 in DNA: TGTGCCAGCAAGAACGGGGGTAGCAATCAGCCCCAGCATTTT.

This clonotype appeared a few times. The chain couples TRBV11-2 to TRBJ2-2; 12 bases are shared with TRBD2. Losses at the gene ends were 5 bases for V and 6 bases for J; bases not matched to a gene: 7. Germline assignment: CDR1 SGHAT and CDR2 FQNNGV. The CDR3 length is 16 residues. The CDR3 is CASSVTSGGQAGELFF. CDR3 DNA sequence: TGTGCCAGCAGCGTAACTAGCGGGGGGCAGGCCGGGGAGCTGTTTTTT.

Only one count was recorded for this clonotype. The chain carries TRBV29-1 and TRBJ2-5, with 9 bases that match TRBD2. Trimming removed 7 bases from V and 5 bases from J; junction bases left unmatched: 5. Germline V lookup: CDR1 SQVTM, CDR2 ANQGSEA. CDR3 length equals 12 residues. For the CDR3, the DNA is TGCAGCGGACTAGCGGCGAGGGAGACCCAGTACTTC. Amino acid sequence: CSGLAARETQYF. Drawing the rest from reference TRBV29-1 and TRBJ2-5, the complete variable domain is SAVISQKPSRDICQRGTSLTIQCQVDSQVTMMFWYRQQPGQSLTLIATANQGSEATYESGFVIDKFPISRPNLTFSTLTVSNMSPEDSSIYLCSGLAARETQYFGPGTRLLVL.

This clonotype appeared many times. This rearrangement joins TRBV7-6 to TRBJ2-1; 13 nucleotides align to TRBD2. The CDR3 is made up of 13 amino acids. Germline-derived CDR1 and CDR2 are SGHVS and FNYEAQ. Trimming removed 5 bases from V and 13 bases from J; junction bases left unmatched: 5. The chain's CDR3 is CASSPLAGGFQFF. DNA for the CDR3: TGTGCCAGCAGCCCACTAGCGGGGGGGTTCCAGTTCTTC.

The chain links TRBV7-9 to TRBJ2-3, with D possibly being TRBD2 (6 bases). V dropped 5 bases and J dropped 2 bases, with 20 bases sitting between them. The V gene's germline CDR1 is SEHNR and CDR2 FQNEAQ (reference sequence). CDR3 length: 17 residues. The DNA for the CDR3 is TGTGCCAGCAGCACTCCACTAGGGAGGAGGTTCACAGATACGCAGTATTTT. Translated, it gives CASSTPLGRRFTDTQYF.

The CDR3 reads CAISDPEWDKGQEGQYF. CDR3 nucleotide sequence: TGTGCCATCAGTGACCCCGAATGGGACAAGGGACAAGAGGGGCAGTACTTC. V gene TRBV10-3 combines with J gene TRBJ2-7; TRBD1 is a possible D gene (6 bases). The germline CDR1 and CDR2 sequences are ENHRY and SYGVKD. Trimming stripped 3 bases from V and 9 bases from J, with 27 bases between. The CDR3 totals 17 residues.

This chain joins TRBV27 and TRBJ2-1; 12 bases match TRBD2. The CDR3 extends over 16 amino acids. V was clipped by 5 bases and J by 12 bases; unmatched bases: 14. The germline V gene has CDR1 MNHEY and CDR2 SMNVEV (reference sequence). CDR3 nucleotides: TGTGCCAGCAGTAAGACTAGCGGGGGCCCATCACTAGGGCAGTTCTTC. It specifies CASSKTSGGPSLGQFF.

The chain carries TRBV27 and TRBJ1-4; D is undetermined. This CDR3 is 13 amino acids long. The germline V gene has CDR1 MNHEY and CDR2 SMNVEV (reference sequence). V was shortened by 6 bases and J by 4 bases, with 9 bases between the two germline ends. The CDR3 region is CASRPNGNEKLFF. The CDR3 DNA follows: TGTGCCAGCAGGCCTAACGGTAATGAAAAACTGTTTTTT.

The rearrangement uses TRBV7-2 and TRBJ2-5; 11 bases align to TRBD1. Per the germline V gene, CDR1 is SGHTA and CDR2 is FQGNSA. V lost 1 base, J lost 4 bases, and 5 bases stayed unmatched. The CDR3 length is 16 residues. The CDR3 DNA reads as TGTGCCAGCAGCTTAGGGGACAGGGGGGTTGGAGAGACCCAGTACTTC. Translation gives CASSLGDRGVGETQYF.

This clonotype was recorded a few times. This rearrangement joins TRBV10-3 to TRBJ2-1; D possibly corresponds to TRBD2 (6 bases). Between the trimmed V and J ends, which lost 0 bases and 0 bases, there was a span of 15 bases. The CDR3 contains 18 residues. In germline, CDR1 is ENHRY, CDR2 SYGVKD. The CDR3 region is CAISESMSVGSSYNEQFF. The CDR3 DNA is TGTGCCATCAGTGAGTCGATGAGTGTCGGGAGCTCCTACAATGAGCAGTTCTTC.

V gene TRBV4-1 combines with J gene TRBJ2-1; TRBD2 agrees at 8 bases. The CDR3 sequence is 19 residues long. The V segment lost 0 bases and the J segment 7 bases; nucleotides outside the gene matches: 17. Germline V CDR1 and CDR2: MGHRA, YSYEKL. DNA of the CDR3: TGCGCCAGCAGCCAAGATCGGGGGCTGAGACTAGCGATGGGGAATGAGCAGTTCTTC. It is translated as CASSQDRGLRLAMGNEQFF.

This clonotype was seen ten or more times. The rearrangement uses TRBV9 and TRBJ2-3, with 8 bases fitting TRBD1. CDR3 length: 15 residues. With V trimmed by 1 base and J by 5 bases, 6 bases remained unmatched. Germline CDR1 is SGDLS and CDR2 is YYNGEE. CDR3 residues: CASSVQGAAKDTQYF. The CDR3 DNA reads TGTGCCAGCAGCGTACAGGGGGCAGCGAAAGATACGCAGTATTTT.

The CDR3 region is CASSSRAWRETQYF. DNA of the CDR3: TGTGCCAGCAGCTCCCGGGCATGGAGAGAGACCCAGTACTTC. The rearrangement joins TRBV13 to TRBJ2-5, with D hard to call. Trimming cost V 4 bases and J 4 bases, with 13 bases left between them. The CDR3 has 14 amino acids. Germline-derived CDR1 and CDR2 are PRHDT and FYEKMQ (reference sequence).

The rearrangement uses TRBV7-6 and TRBJ2-1, with TRBD2 identical over 7 bases. This CDR3 comprises 15 residues. J was trimmed by 5 bases and V by 7 bases; bases with no gene match: 11. CDR1 and CDR2 (germline): SGHVS, FNYEAQ. The CDR3: CASTPMGLADNEQFF. CDR3 nucleotides: TGTGCCAGCACCCCTATGGGCCTAGCGGACAATGAGCAGTTCTTC.

J is TRBJ2-7 and V is TRBV5-1, with D possibly called TRBD1 or TRBD2 (5 bases each). The CDR3 is made up of 15 amino acids. The V and J ends lost 5 bases and 0 bases respectively, with 15 bases between them. Germline-derived CDR1 and CDR2 are SGHRS and YFSETQ. The CDR3 protein is CASRPGRNPSYEQYF. The CDR3 DNA sequence: TGCGCCAGCAGGCCGGGACGGAATCCCTCCTACGAGCAGTACTTC.

This clonotype has ten or more counts. The chain has TRBV4-3 and TRBJ2-3; 7 bases are a match to TRBD2. Trimming cost V 7 bases and J 5 bases; bases outside gene matches: 6. This CDR3 comprises 13 residues. CDR1 and CDR2 (germline): LGHNA, YSLEER. In DNA, the CDR3 is TGCGCCAGCACCGGTGCGGGGGAAGATACGCAGTATTTT. It codes for CASTGAGEDTQYF.

This clonotype was counted between two and nine times. This chain joins TRBV10-3 and TRBJ2-1, with a possible D match to TRBD2 (6 bases). This CDR3 region has 16 residues. Germline-derived CDR1 and CDR2 are ENHRY and SYGVKD. Trimming shortened V by 6 bases and J by 3 bases, and 18 bases separated the two germline ends. The CDR3 reads CAISLDGTSNYNEQFF. The CDR3 DNA follows: TGTGCCATCAGCTTAGACGGGACTTCTAACTACAATGAGCAGTTCTTC.